This T cell receptor (beta chain) stems from a study of PD-1 blockade in classical Hodgkin lymphoma. Study-level findings and limits: Complete responders entered with baseline diversity on par with newly diagnosed patients, the results showed.

Some clones are missing from TCRdb's copy, which holds only in-frame ones; the method was immunoSEQ multiplex PCR. This sample has about 11,000 clones, with 60% to 80% found just once. After autologous stem cell transplantation all patients relapsed, and prior brentuximab vedotin exposure differed between cohorts. This clone has just one count. Its cognate antigen is unknown. V shed 1 base, J shed 6 bases, and the junction held 0 bases outside the gene matches. Looked up from germline, CDR1 is MNHNS and CDR2 is SASEGT. CDR3 size: 15 residues. The chain employs TRBV6-1 and TRBJ2-1; 13 positions agree with TRBD2. The sample was peripheral blood mononuclear cells (PBMCs), taken before the second cycle of nivolumab. This TCR came from a human donor with classical Hodgkin lymphoma. The CDR3 sequence is CASSEGTSGSNEQFF. The CDR3 region has the DNA TGTGCCAGCAGTGAAGGGACTAGCGGGAGCAATGAGCAGTTCTTC.